A single sample gave rise to the 29 T cell receptor beta chains below, sequenced in a study of T-cell reconstitution after alpha-beta-depleted transplantation in children. Unique molecular identifiers were incorporated when the TCRbeta library was constructed. TCRdb reprocessed the PCR reads with MiXCR, giving one entry per CDR3 protein. The table lists hundreds of thousands of distinct CDR3 sequences, around a sixth of them singletons. The sequencing used PBMCs from the stem cell graft donor, collected from the stem cell graft. The receptors stem from a human donor who donated a stem cell graft to a child with acute myeloid leukemia.

This clonotype was observed a handful of times. V is TRBV6-5 and J is TRBJ1-1; D gene unclear. V lost 0 bases and J lost 8, with 13 bases in between. Germline-derived CDR1 and CDR2 are MNHEY and SVGAGI. The CDR3 is 14 residues long. CDR3 region: CASSYSTWAPEAFF. CDR3 bases: TGTGCCAGCAGTTACTCGACTTGGGCCCCGGAAGCTTTCTTT.

This clonotype showed up many times. The rearrangement joins TRBV7-9 to TRBJ2-7; D not resolved. This CDR3 has 14 amino acids. Germline loops: CDR1 SEHNR, CDR2 FQNEAQ (reference sequence). Trimming took off 5 bases at V and 2 bases at J, with 13 bases between the two ends. CDR3 DNA: TGTGCCAGCAGCGTCGGCGGAGATGCCTACGAGCAGTACGTC. Amino acids: CASSVGGDAYEQYV.

V usage is TRBV12-3 or TRBV12-4 and J usage is TRBJ2-1, with 9 nucleotides matching TRBD1. The V segment lost 5 bases and the J segment 9 bases; nucleotides outside the gene matches: 5. There are 13 residues in the CDR3. The CDR3 bases are TGTGCCAGCAGTCCCCGGACAGGGGTTGAGCAGTTCTTC. The encoded protein is CASSPRTGVEQFF.

The rearrangement joins TRBV7-2 to TRBJ1-1; 7 nucleotides match TRBD1. The trim removed 7 bases at V and 6 bases at J, leaving 14 bases unmatched. Germline CDR1 reads SGHTA; CDR2 reads FQGNSA. This CDR3 has 15 amino acids. The CDR3 here is CASTFDPGQLAEAFF. In nucleotides, the CDR3 is TGTGCCAGCACCTTCGACCCGGGACAGCTAGCTGAAGCTTTCTTT.

At least ten counts were recorded for this clonotype. J is TRBJ1-1 and V is TRBV6-1; no definite D call. Per germline, CDR1 MNHNS and CDR2 SASEGT. The CDR3 is 15 amino acids. V was pared by 8 bases and J by 0 bases, with 16 bases between. In DNA form, the CDR3 reads TGTGCCAGCCCGGGCGGGTTTGGCATGAACACTGAAGCTTTCTTT. Translated: CASPGGFGMNTEAFF.

This clonotype was counted only a few times. The V gene is TRBV20-1, the J gene TRBJ2-5; TRBD2 agrees at 14 bases. V was clipped by 3 bases and J by 2 bases; unmatched bases: 14. Germline V gene lookup returns CDR1 DFQATT and CDR2 SNEGSKA (reference sequence). The CDR3 consists of 19 residues. CDR3 sequence (DNA): TGCAGTGCTAGGGGAGGGGCTGGGACTAGCGGGGGAACACAAGAGACCCAGTACTTC. Its translation is CSARGGAGTSGGTQETQYF.

The chain joins TRBV7-9 to TRBJ1-1; unclear D gene. V gave up 2 bases and J gave up 8 bases, with 21 bases separating them. This CDR3 region has 16 residues. Germline V lookup: CDR1 SEHNR, CDR2 FQNEAQ (reference sequence). CDR3 in amino acids: CASSLSTVVGFGEAFF. Here the CDR3 DNA reads TGTGCCAGCAGCTTATCAACGGTGGTAGGTTTTGGGGAAGCTTTCTTT.

The chain carries TRBV29-1 and TRBJ2-3; TRBD2 aligns across 14 bases. This CDR3 has 18 residues. With 7 bases clipped from V and 0 bases from J, the junction kept 12 bases outside the gene matches. CDR1 SQVTM and CDR2 ANQGSEA come from the germline V gene. The CDR3 loop is CSAQTGTSGGLSTDTQYF. The CDR3 region has the DNA TGCAGCGCCCAAACCGGGACTAGCGGGGGCCTGAGCACAGATACGCAGTATTTT.

Turning to this clonotype: The DNA is left out, because the CDR3 cannot be placed on it with certainty; the CDR3 is given as TCRdb lists it. The chain carries TRBV2 and TRBJ1-2. The length of the CDR3 is 12 amino acids, counting both ends. Germline CDR1 SNHLY, CDR2 FYNNEI. CDR3 loop: CASILGGDGYTF.

This sequence joins TRBV6-1 and TRBJ2-3, with a tentative D call TRBD1 (7 bases). The V end lost 10 bases, the J end lost 5 bases, and 13 bases lay between the germline ends. This CDR3 is 12 amino acids long. Per the germline V gene, CDR1 is MNHNS and CDR2 is SASEGT. CDR3: CANQGGGDTQYF. The CDR3 nucleotides read TGTGCCAACCAGGGGGGAGGAGATACGCAGTATTTT.

CDR3 region: CAWSEGRGPDEQYF. The CDR3 coding sequence is TGTGCCTGGAGTGAGGGCAGGGGCCCCGACGAGCAGTACTTC. The chain combines TRBV30 with TRBJ2-7; D possibly corresponds to TRBD1 (6 bases). Germline V gives CDR1 GTSNPN, CDR2 SVGIG (reference sequence). The germline V and J ends were trimmed by 1 base and 5 bases, with 15 bases remaining between them. The CDR3 has 14 amino acids.

In this sample, this clonotype turned up a few times. The chain combines TRBV7-9 with TRBJ2-4; 7 nucleotides line up with TRBD1. This CDR3 spans 16 amino acids. V lost 5 bases to trimming and J lost 1 base; unmatched junction nucleotides: 8. Looked up from germline, CDR1 is SEHNR and CDR2 is FQNEAQ (reference sequence). DNA for the CDR3: TGTGCCAGCAGCGGTACAGGGGTGGGTGCCAAAAACATTCAGTACTTC. Translating gives CASSGTGVGAKNIQYF.

A word on this clonotype: Possible read error: a much larger clone is one base away. The rearrangement links TRBV5-1 to TRBJ2-5; D may be TRBD1 (5 bases). Germline CDR1 SGHRS, CDR2 YFSETQ. V shed 0 bases and J shed 7 bases, with 13 bases lying between them. The CDR3 runs 14 residues. CDR3 DNA: TGCGCCAGCAGCTTGGGACAGTCAAAGGGGACCCAGTACTTC. Translation gives CASSLGQSKGTQYF.

The chain links TRBV6-1 to TRBJ1-1, with TRBD1 as a possible D gene (5 bases). The germline V gene encodes CDR1 MNHNS and CDR2 SASEGT. V shed 6 bases and J shed 3 bases, with 14 bases lying between them. The CDR3 extends over 14 amino acids. CDR3: CASSRDGMYTEAFF. DNA of the CDR3: TGTGCCAGCAGCCGGGACGGAATGTACACTGAAGCTTTCTTT.

The rearrangement joins TRBV7-2 to TRBJ2-2; 11 positions agree with TRBD1. V gave up 5 bases and J gave up 7 bases; unmatched junction bases: 9. The germline V gene encodes CDR1 SGHTA and CDR2 FQGNSA. This CDR3 is built from 16 residues. The CDR3 reads CASSDWTGGTGGELFF. CDR3 coding DNA: TGTGCCAGCAGCGATTGGACAGGGGGCACCGGCGGGGAGCTGTTTTTT.

In this sample, this clonotype turned up many times. The rearrangement joins TRBV5-1 to TRBJ1-6; 8 bases match TRBD1. The CDR3 has 15 amino acids. Trimming cost V 4 bases and J 9 bases; bases outside gene matches: 9. The germline gives CDR1 SGHRS, CDR2 YFSETQ. DNA for the CDR3: TGCGCCAGCAGCCGAACGACAGGGGATGGTTCACCCCTCCACTTT. Amino acids: CASSRTTGDGSPLHF.

This clonotype was detected a few times. V is TRBV7-2 and J is TRBJ1-1, with D uncertain. V lost 3 bases, J lost 8 bases, and 7 bases lay in between. The CDR3 length is 11 residues. Germline values: CDR1 SGHTA, CDR2 FQGNSA. The CDR3 is CASSLLGEAFF. The CDR3, as DNA: TGTGCCAGCAGCTTGCTTGGGGAAGCTTTCTTT.

This clonotype has ten or more counts. V gene TRBV7-9 combines with J gene TRBJ1-2; TRBD1 is a possible D gene (5 bases). CDR3 size: 15 residues. The germline V gene encodes CDR1 SEHNR and CDR2 FQNEAQ (reference sequence). V was pared by 7 bases and J by 1 base, with 16 bases between. The CDR3 DNA is TGTGCCAGCACCGATAGGAGCCAGGGTAACTATGGCTACACCTTC. Protein: CASTDRSQGNYGYTF.

This clonotype was seen a handful of times. The chain carries TRBV20-1 and TRBJ1-5; TRBD1 might be the D (6 bases). This CDR3 has 15 residues. The V gene's germline CDR1 is DFQATT and CDR2 SNEGSKA (reference sequence). With 4 bases removed from V and 7 bases from J, the gap between germline ends came to 20 bases. In nucleotides, the CDR3 is TGCAGTGCTATCCTCCCGGGGGGGCTCGACCAGCCCCAGCATTTT. Protein sequence: CSAILPGGLDQPQHF.

At least ten counts were recorded for this clonotype. The V gene is TRBV20-1, the J gene TRBJ2-3; TRBD2 agrees at 10 bases. Germline CDR1 and CDR2: DFQATT and SNEGSKA (reference sequence). The CDR3 is 16 residues long. V dropped 6 bases and J dropped 2; count of bases not matched to a gene: 11. CDR3 coding DNA: TGCAGTGCCCCCGCGGCTAGCGGGGGTTACACAGATACGCAGTATTTT. The encoded protein is CSAPAASGGYTDTQYF.

The chain couples TRBV6-2 or TRBV6-3 to TRBJ1-1, with D uncertain. The CDR3 sequence is 12 residues long. Trimming left V 0 bases short and J 10 bases short, with 9 bases between. CDR1 is MNHEY, CDR2 SVGEGT, per germline. This chain's CDR3 is CASSYSSGGAFF. In DNA, the CDR3 is TGTGCCAGCAGTTACTCTAGTGGCGGAGCTTTCTTT.

The table lists this clonotype with a few counts. The chain couples TRBV7-2 to TRBJ2-2, with 7 bases matching TRBD1. This CDR3 spans 15 amino acids. J gave up 1 base and V 8 bases, and 7 bases lay outside the gene matches. From germline, CDR1 is SGHTA and CDR2 FQGNSA. The CDR3 DNA follows: TGTGCCAGCGGCGTGGGACAGCTGAACACCGGGGAGCTGTTTTTT. Its protein is CASGVGQLNTGELFF.

The chain has TRBV10-1 and TRBJ2-7; D is undetermined. Looked up from germline, CDR1 is WNHNN and CDR2 is SYGVQD (reference sequence). This CDR3 comprises 10 residues. V gave up 6 bases and J gave up 7 bases, with 7 bases separating them. This CDR3 reads CASRVGEQYV. The CDR3 bases are TGCGCCAGCAGGGTCGGGGAGCAGTACGTC.

This clonotype was recorded many times. The chain carries TRBV12-3 or TRBV12-4 and TRBJ2-1, with 10 positions matching TRBD2. The V and J ends lost 7 bases and 0 bases, in that order; junction bases with no gene match: 3. The CDR3 loop spans 15 amino acids. Written as DNA, the CDR3 is TGTGCCAGCACCGAGCGGGGGGGCTCCTACAATGAGCAGTTCTTC. This gives the protein CASTERGGSYNEQFF.

This clonotype was recorded at least ten times. This chain connects TRBV15 to TRBJ2-7, with a tentative D call TRBD2 (5 bases). The CDR3 has 13 residues. V was cut by 7 bases and J by 5 bases, with 15 bases left in between. The germline V gene encodes CDR1 LNHNV and CDR2 YYDKDF (reference sequence). The CDR3 is CATTTTRGNEQYF. CDR3 nucleotides: TGTGCCACCACAACGACACGGGGTAACGAGCAGTACTTC. The whole variable domain, remainder taken from reference TRBV15 and TRBJ2-7, is DAMVIQNPRYQVTQFGKPVTLSCSQTLNHNVMYWYQQKSSQAPKLLFHYYDKDFNNEADTPDNFQSRRPNTSFCFLDIRSPGLGDTAMYLCATTTTRGNEQYFGPGTRLTVT.

Ten or more counts support this clonotype. V usage is TRBV9 and J usage is TRBJ2-1; TRBD1 aligns across 7 bases. Germline CDR1 reads SGDLS; CDR2 reads YYNGEE. V was clipped by 4 bases and J by 8 bases; unmatched bases: 12. The CDR3 contains 15 residues. Here the CDR3 reads CASSLRTGVVHEQFF. The CDR3 DNA follows: TGTGCCAGCAGCTTACGAACAGGGGTGGTCCATGAGCAGTTCTTC. Full variable domain (missing parts from reference TRBV9 and TRBJ2-1): DSGVTQTPKHLITATGQRVTLRCSPRSGDLSVYWYQQSLDQGLQFLIQYYNGEERAKGNILERFSAQQFPDLHSELNLSSLELGDSALYFCASSLRTGVVHEQFFGPGTRLTVL.

In its sample, this clonotype was seen many times. This chain joins TRBV12-3 or TRBV12-4 and TRBJ1-1; tentative D call: TRBD1 (6 bases). This CDR3 spans 14 amino acids. V was trimmed by 2 bases and J by 3 bases, leaving 10 bases between them. The CDR3 loop is CASSLLGADTEAFF. CDR3 DNA sequence: TGTGCCAGCAGTTTATTGGGGGCGGACACTGAAGCTTTCTTT.

This chain joins TRBV5-1 and TRBJ2-6; 8 nucleotides align to TRBD1. This CDR3 has 15 residues. The junction had 7 bases not matched to a gene; V was cut back by 5 bases and J by 6 bases. The germline V gene encodes CDR1 SGHRS and CDR2 YFSETQ. The CDR3 loop reads CASSHDRGMANVLTF. Here the CDR3 DNA reads TGCGCCAGCAGTCACGACAGGGGAATGGCCAACGTCCTGACTTTC.

This clonotype came up a few times. The chain is built from TRBV20-1 and TRBJ1-2; perhaps TRBD1 as D (5 bases). Germline assignment: CDR1 DFQATT and CDR2 SNEGSKA (reference sequence). This CDR3 region has 13 residues. V was clipped by 4 bases and J by 4 bases, with 13 bases between them. CDR3 sequence (DNA): TGCAGTGCTATGGAACACCAGGGCTATGGCTACACCTTC. Amino acid sequence: CSAMEHQGYGYTF.